This T cell receptor (beta chain) derives from a study of human T cells and chemical hapten exposure. This clonotype came up a few times. Trimming removed 6 bases from V and 4 bases from J; junction bases left unmatched: 12. Germline V gene lookup returns CDR1 SQVTM and CDR2 ANQGSEA. CDR3 length equals 15 residues. The time point here: patch test 1, 2 weeks after DPC sensitization. Treatment reported: therapeutic diphenylcyclopropenone sensitization with weekly scalp DPC. TCRdb reprocessed the RACE reads via MiXCR and lists one record per CDR3 protein. Here the sample spans some 380,000 distinct CDR3 sequences, 4.8% being singletons.

The source is a woman in her forties or fifties with alopecia areata. Some clones in this sample may be carry-over from other donors' samples. The chain carries TRBV29-1 and TRBJ1-2; 9 bases are a match to TRBD1. The sample here was whole blood, taken in connection with sensitization to the hapten diphenylcyclopropenone (DPC). CDR3 amino acids: CSVEGQGYAVYGYTF. The CDR3 DNA sequence: TGCAGCGTGGAGGGACAGGGATACGCAGTCTATGGCTACACCTTC.